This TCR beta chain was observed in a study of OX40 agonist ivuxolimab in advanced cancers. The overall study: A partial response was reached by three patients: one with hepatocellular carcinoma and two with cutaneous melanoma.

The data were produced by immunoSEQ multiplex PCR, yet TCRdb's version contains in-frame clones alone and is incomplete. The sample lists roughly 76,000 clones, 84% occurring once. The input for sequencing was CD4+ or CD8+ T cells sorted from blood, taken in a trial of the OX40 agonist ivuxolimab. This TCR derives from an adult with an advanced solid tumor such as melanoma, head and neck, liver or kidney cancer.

The CDR3 DNA reads TGTGCCTGGGGCTCGGATGGCTACACCTTC. Translation gives CAWGSDGYTF. V usage is TRBV30 and J usage is TRBJ1-2; D unclear. This CDR3 has 10 residues. CDR1 GTSNPN and CDR2 SVGIG come from the germline V gene (reference sequence). Trimming removed 5 bases at V and 6 bases at J, with 7 bases between.